This is a list of T cell receptor beta chains from one sample in a study of blood T cell repertoires in COVID-19. Sequencing used immunoSEQ multiplex PCR; TCRdb keeps in-frame clones, though not all of them. The sample has roughly 230,000 clones, about 85% seen once; the top ten hold about 6.9%. The material sequenced was PBMCs or T cells enriched from blood (not recorded which). The receptors shown here come from a woman in her forties or fifties who had been exposed to COVID-19. Each CDR3 is given with its conserved first and last residue. The order of the fields is clone size, V gene, D gene, J gene, CDR3 protein, CDR3 DNA. The D gene is left open where the match is weak. Size is omitted from some rows. Given values are once, few, many or a class for expanded clones.

.	TRBV5-4	TRBD2	TRBJ2-1	CASSGRTSGGYNEQFF	TGTGCCAGCAGCGGGAGGACTAGCGGGGGGTACAATGAGCAGTTCTTC
.	TRBV11-2	TRBD2	TRBJ2-3	CASSLLGPQGGPDTQYF	TGTGCCAGCAGCTTGTTGGGACCCCAGGGAGGGCCTGATACGCAGTATTTT
.	TRBV24-1	.	TRBJ1-2	CATSDFPTGQGMDYGYTF	TGTGCCACCAGTGATTTCCCCACTGGGCAGGGTATGGACTATGGCTACACCTTC
.	TRBV5-1	.	TRBJ1-1	CASRLSGGPEAFF	TGCGCCAGCAGACTCAGTGGAGGACCTGAAGCTTTCTTT
.	TRBV5-1	TRBD1	TRBJ2-5	CASSSGGATGGYETQYF	TGCGCCAGCAGCTCAGGGGGGGCGACAGGGGGCTATGAGACCCAGTACTTC
few	TRBV13	.	TRBJ2-2	CASSWGDDRRAGELFF	TGTGCCAGCAGCTGGGGAGATGACAGGCGGGCCGGGGAGCTGTTTTTT
.	TRBV11-2	TRBD1	TRBJ1-1	CASSFSGGFEAFF	TGTGCCAGCAGCTTTTCAGGGGGCTTTGAAGCTTTCTTT
once	TRBV27	.	TRBJ1-1	CASSFGQGWTEAFF	TGTGCCAGCAGTTTTGGGCAGGGTTGGACTGAAGCTTTCTTT
.	TRBV18	TRBD1	TRBJ1-1	CASSLDRGIGEAFF	TGTGCCAGCTCCTTGGACAGGGGAATAGGTGAAGCTTTCTTT
.	TRBV5-1	TRBD2	TRBJ2-1	CASSLRPGGTNEQFF	TGCGCCAGCAGCTTGCGGCCGGGGGGGACCAATGAGCAGTTCTTC
.	TRBV5-6	TRBD1	TRBJ1-4	CASSPSRDREKLFF	TGTGCCAGCAGCCCGTCCCGGGACAGAGAAAAACTGTTTTTT
.	TRBV15	TRBD2	TRBJ2-1	CATSREASGYNEQFF	TGTGCCACCAGCAGAGAGGCTAGCGGGTACAATGAGCAGTTCTTC
.	TRBV6-2/TRBV6-3	.	TRBJ2-1	CASSTGKIPHPFGQFF	TGTGCCAGCAGTACGGGGAAAATCCCACATCCCTTTGGGCAGTTCTTC
.	TRBV30	TRBD2	TRBJ2-3	CAWGVGLAGSDTQYF	TGTGCCTGGGGTGTGGGACTAGCGGGGTCAGATACGCAGTATTTT
.	TRBV12-3/TRBV12-4	.	TRBJ1-2	CASSSSDRYTF	TGTGCCAGCAGTTCCAGCGATCGCTACACCTTC
once	TRBV29-1	.	TRBJ2-2	CSFRTEMNTGELFF	TGCAGCTTTCGGACAGAAATGAACACCGGGGAGCTGTTTTTT
.	TRBV5-4	.	TRBJ2-7	CASSLGGPTYEQYF	TGTGCCAGCAGCTTGGGGGGGCCGACCTACGAGCAGTACTTC
.	TRBV19	TRBD1	TRBJ1-4	CASSIQGATNEKLFF	TGTGCCAGTAGTATCCAGGGGGCAACTAATGAAAAACTGTTTTTT
.	TRBV7-6	.	TRBJ2-5	CASSLSTGGRAGAQYF	TGTGCCAGCAGCTTAAGTACGGGGGGCCGGGCGGGGGCCCAGTACTTC
.	TRBV29-1	.	TRBJ1-4	CSVEIGRGGKLFF	TGCAGCGTTGAAATAGGGCGGGGAGGAAAACTGTTTTTT
.	TRBV29-1	.	TRBJ1-2	CSVTELRGYGYTF	TGCAGCGTTACCGAACTAAGGGGCTATGGCTACACCTTC
.	TRBV5-6	.	TRBJ1-1	CASRVGRAIEAFF	TGTGCCAGCAGAGTCGGCAGGGCCATTGAAGCTTTCTTT
.	TRBV27	.	TRBJ2-1	CASSSPLTGTLKNNEQFF	TGTGCCAGCAGTTCTCCACTGACCGGGACTCTAAAAAACAATGAGCAGTTCTTC
.	TRBV7-2	.	TRBJ1-6	CASSSDNSPLHF	TGTGCCAGCAGCTCCGATAATTCACCCCTCCACTTT
.	TRBV28	TRBD2	TRBJ2-1	CASSKRGLAYNEQFF	TGTGCCAGCAGTAAGCGGGGGTTAGCCTACAATGAGCAGTTCTTC
once	TRBV6-1	.	TRBJ1-6	CASSEQGHGNSPLHF	TGTGCCAGCAGTGAACAGGGCCATGGGAATTCACCCCTCCACTTT
.	TRBV7-9	TRBD1	TRBJ1-6	CASSETGVSSYNSPLHF	TGTGCCAGCAGCGAGACAGGGGTTAGCTCCTATAATTCACCCCTCCACTTT
.	TRBV5-1	.	TRBJ1-6	CASSLERVQRDSPLHF	TGCGCCAGCAGCTTGGAACGGGTTCAACGAGATTCACCCCTCCACTTT
.	TRBV2	.	TRBJ2-1	CASSAGGRNLNEQFF	TGTGCCAGCAGTGCCGGGGGGCGGAATTTGAATGAGCAGTTCTTC
.	TRBV6-5	.	TRBJ2-7	CASSYSSSHEQYF	TGTGCCAGCAGTTACTCGTCTTCCCACGAGCAGTACTTC
.	TRBV3-1/TRBV3-2	TRBD1	TRBJ1-1	CASSQGQGVTEAFF	TGTGCCAGCAGCCAGGGACAGGGGGTCACTGAAGCTTTCTTT
few	TRBV5-6	TRBD1	TRBJ2-3	CASSLEGTGGDTQYF	TGTGCCAGCAGCCTGGAGGGGACAGGTGGGGATACGCAGTATTTT
medium-sized	TRBV6-2/TRBV6-3	.	TRBJ1-2	CASSQTGFYGYTF	TGTGCCAGCAGTCAAACGGGTTTCTATGGCTACACCTTC
.	TRBV24-1	TRBD2	TRBJ2-3	CATSDRTPSGGRQDTQYF	TGTGCCACCAGTGATCGAACCCCCAGCGGGGGGCGTCAAGATACGCAGTATTTT